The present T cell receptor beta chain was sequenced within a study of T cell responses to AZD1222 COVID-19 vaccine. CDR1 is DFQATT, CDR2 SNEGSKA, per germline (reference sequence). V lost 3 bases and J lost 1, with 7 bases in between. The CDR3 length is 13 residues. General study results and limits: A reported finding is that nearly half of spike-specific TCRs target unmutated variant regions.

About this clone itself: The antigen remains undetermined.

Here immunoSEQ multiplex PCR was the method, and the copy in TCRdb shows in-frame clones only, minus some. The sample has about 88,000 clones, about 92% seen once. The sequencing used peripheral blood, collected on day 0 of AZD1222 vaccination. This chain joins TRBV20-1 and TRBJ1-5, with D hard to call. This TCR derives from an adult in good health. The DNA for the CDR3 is TGCAGTGCTAGTGTTGGGAGCAATCAGCCCCAGCATTTT. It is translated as CSASVGSNQPQHF.